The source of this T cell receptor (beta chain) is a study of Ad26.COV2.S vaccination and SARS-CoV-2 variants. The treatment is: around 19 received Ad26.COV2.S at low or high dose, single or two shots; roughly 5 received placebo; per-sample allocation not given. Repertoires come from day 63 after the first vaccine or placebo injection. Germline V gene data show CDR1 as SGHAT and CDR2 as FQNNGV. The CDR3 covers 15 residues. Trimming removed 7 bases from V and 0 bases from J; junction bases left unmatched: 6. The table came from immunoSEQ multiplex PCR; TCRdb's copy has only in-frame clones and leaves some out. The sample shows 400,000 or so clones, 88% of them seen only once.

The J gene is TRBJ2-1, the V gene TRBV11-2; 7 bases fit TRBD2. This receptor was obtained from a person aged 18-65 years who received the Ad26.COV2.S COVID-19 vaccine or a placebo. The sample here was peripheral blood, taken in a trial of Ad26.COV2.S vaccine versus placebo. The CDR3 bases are TGTGCCAGCATTCCCCCGGGAGGCTCCTACAATGAGCAGTTCTTC. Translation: CASIPPGGSYNEQFF.